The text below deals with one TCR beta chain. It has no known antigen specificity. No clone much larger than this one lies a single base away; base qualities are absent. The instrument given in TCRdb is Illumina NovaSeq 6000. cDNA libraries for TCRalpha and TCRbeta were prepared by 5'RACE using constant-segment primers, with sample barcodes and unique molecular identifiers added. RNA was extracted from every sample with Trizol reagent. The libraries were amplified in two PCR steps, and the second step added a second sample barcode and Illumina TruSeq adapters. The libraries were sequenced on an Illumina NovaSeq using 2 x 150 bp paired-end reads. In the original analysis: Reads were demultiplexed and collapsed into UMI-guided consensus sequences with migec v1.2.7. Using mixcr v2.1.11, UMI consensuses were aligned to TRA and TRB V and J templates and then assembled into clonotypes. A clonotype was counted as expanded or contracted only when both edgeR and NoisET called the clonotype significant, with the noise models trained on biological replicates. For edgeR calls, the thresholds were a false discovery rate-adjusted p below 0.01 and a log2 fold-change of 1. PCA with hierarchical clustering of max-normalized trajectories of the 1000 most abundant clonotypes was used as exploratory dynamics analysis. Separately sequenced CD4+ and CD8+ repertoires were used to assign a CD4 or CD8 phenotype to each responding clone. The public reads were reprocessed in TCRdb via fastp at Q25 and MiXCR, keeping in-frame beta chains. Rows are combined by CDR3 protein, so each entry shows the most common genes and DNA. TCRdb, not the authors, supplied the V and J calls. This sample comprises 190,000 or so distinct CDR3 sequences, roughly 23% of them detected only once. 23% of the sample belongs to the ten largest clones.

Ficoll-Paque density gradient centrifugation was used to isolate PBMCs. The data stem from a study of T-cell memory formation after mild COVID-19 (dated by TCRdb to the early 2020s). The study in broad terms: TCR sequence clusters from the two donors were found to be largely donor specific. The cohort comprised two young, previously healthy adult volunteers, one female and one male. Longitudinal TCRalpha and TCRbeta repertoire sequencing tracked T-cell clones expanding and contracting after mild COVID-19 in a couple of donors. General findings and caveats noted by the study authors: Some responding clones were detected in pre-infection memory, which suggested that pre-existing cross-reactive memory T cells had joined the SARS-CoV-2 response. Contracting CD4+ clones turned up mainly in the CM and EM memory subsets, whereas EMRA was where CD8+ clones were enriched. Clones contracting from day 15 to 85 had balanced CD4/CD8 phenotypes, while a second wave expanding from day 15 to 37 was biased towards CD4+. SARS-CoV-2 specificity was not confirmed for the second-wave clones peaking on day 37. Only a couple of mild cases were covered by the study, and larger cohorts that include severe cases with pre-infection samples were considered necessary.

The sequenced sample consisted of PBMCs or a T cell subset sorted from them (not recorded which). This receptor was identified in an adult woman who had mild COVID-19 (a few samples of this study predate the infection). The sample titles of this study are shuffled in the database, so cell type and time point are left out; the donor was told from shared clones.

The CDR3 in this case is CASRTGTGSNQPQHF. In nucleotide form, the sequence is TGTGCCAGCAGAACCGGGACAGGGAGCAATCAGCCCCAGCATTTT. The rearrangement combines TRBV6-1 with TRBJ1-5, and TRBD1 matches 9 of the central bases. V loses 6 bases at its end and J loses 1 base; junction bases beyond the gene matches: 4. The germline V gene provides CDR1 MNHNS and CDR2 SASEGT. There are 15 amino acids in the CDR3, from cysteine to phenylalanine inclusive. CDR3 DNA is the only sequence kept; it has 45 bases, read in frame from the first base.